The source of this T cell receptor (beta chain) is a study of T cells after posttransplantation cyclophosphamide. Whole-study findings and limits: Tissue-infiltrating T cells from skin or gut overlapped little with blood T cells. Recipient CMV seropositivity and CMV reactivation strongly tracked TRB clonality. Donor CD8+ memory clones often dominated recipient blood repertoires at later times.

The protocol was immunoSEQ multiplex PCR, while the TCRdb copy is restricted to in-frame clones and leaves out a portion. Altogether around 12,000 clones were found in the sample, and no singletons occur. CDR1 is SGHTA and CDR2 is FQGNSA in the germline V gene. V lost 1 base and J lost 0, with 4 bases in between. This CDR3 is built from 14 residues. This clone was recorded at least ten times. Its antigen is undetermined. Treatment was busulfan-fludarabine conditioning, a marrow graft, and cyclophosphamide on days +3 and +4. The sequence came from a female patient aged 40 to 50 who received an allogeneic stem cell transplant from a related donor, was CMV-positive, and had acute GVHD only. Some T cells may be the graft donor's. The chain links TRBV7-2 to TRBJ2-1; no reliable D call. Sequenced material: PBMCs, taken after allogeneic stem cell transplant with posttransplant cyclophosphamide. CDR3 sequence (DNA): TGTGCCAGCAGCTTAGACGGCTCCTACAATGAGCAGTTCTTC. Amino acid sequence: CASSLDGSYNEQFF.